The 2 T cell receptor beta chains presented below share a single source sample, sequenced in a study of identical twins. A single record per CDR3 protein comes from TCRdb applying MiXCR to the 5' RACE reads. The top ten clones hold around 1.6% of a sample with some 600,000 distinct CDR3 sequences, under 8.5% of them seen once. The same specimen was also included in a second study, on yellow fever vaccine responses in identical twins.

Sequencing used PBMCs. The receptors were gathered from a woman aged 18-30 years in good health.

This chain links TRBV7-9 with TRBJ2-3; the match to TRBD2 covers 9 bases. Germline values: CDR1 SEHNR, CDR2 FQNEAQ (reference sequence). The CDR3 spans 16 residues. V lost 2 bases, J lost 0 bases, and 3 bases stayed unmatched. The CDR3 reads CASSLTGTSSTDTQYF. The CDR3 region has the DNA TGTGCCAGCAGCTTAACCGGGACTAGCAGCACAGATACGCAGTATTTT.

The chain couples TRBV12-3 or TRBV12-4 to TRBJ2-2; unclear D gene. This CDR3 is built from 15 residues. V lost 5 bases, J lost 4 bases, and 14 bases lay in between. CDR3 nucleotides: TGTGCCAGCAGTCCTGTGTGGGGATCCACCGGGGAGCTGTTTTTT. It codes for CASSPVWGSTGELFF.